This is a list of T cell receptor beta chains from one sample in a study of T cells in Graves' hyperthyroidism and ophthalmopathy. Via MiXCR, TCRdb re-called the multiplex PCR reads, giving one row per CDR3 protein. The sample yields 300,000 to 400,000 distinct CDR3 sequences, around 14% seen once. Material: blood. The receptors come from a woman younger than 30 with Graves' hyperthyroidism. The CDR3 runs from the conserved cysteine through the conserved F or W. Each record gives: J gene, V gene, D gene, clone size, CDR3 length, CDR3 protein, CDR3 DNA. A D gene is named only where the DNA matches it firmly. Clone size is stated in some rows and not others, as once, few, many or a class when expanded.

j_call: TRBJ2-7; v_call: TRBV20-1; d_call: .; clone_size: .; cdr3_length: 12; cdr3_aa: CSASLADYEQYF; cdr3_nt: TGCAGTGCTAGTCTGGCGGACTACGAGCAGTACTTC
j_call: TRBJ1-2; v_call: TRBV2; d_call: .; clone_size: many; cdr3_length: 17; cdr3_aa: CASRRHFPRTADYGYTF; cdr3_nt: TGTGCCAGCAGACGCCATTTCCCACGGACAGCCGACTATGGCTACACCTTC
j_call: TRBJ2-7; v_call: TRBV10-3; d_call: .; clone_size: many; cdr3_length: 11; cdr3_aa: CATTGTYEQYF; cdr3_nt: TGTGCCACCACCGGGACGTACGAGCAGTACTTC
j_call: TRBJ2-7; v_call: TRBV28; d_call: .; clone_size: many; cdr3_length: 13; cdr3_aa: CATFAPGATPYYF; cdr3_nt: .
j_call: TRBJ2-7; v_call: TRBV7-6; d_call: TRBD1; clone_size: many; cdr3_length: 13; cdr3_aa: CASSLDRGDEQYF; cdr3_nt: TGTGCCAGCAGCTTGGACAGGGGTGACGAGCAGTACTTC
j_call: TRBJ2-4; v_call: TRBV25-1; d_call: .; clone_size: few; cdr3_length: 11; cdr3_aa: CASSGGSIQYF; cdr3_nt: TGTGCCAGCAGTGGAGGAAGCATTCAGTACTTC
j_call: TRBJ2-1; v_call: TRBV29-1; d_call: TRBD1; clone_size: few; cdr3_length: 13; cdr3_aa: CSAPTGARNEQFF; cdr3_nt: TGCAGCGCCCCGACAGGGGCCAGGAATGAGCAGTTCTTC
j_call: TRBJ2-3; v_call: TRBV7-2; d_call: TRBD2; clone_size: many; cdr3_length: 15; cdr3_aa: CASNAPGTSGNTQYF; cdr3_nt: TGTGCCAGCAACGCACCCGGGACTAGCGGAAATACGCAGTATTTT
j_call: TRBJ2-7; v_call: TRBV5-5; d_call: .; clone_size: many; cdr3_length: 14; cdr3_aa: CASSLGTQSYEQYF; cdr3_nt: TGTGCCAGCAGCTTAGGGACCCAGTCATACGAGCAGTACTTC
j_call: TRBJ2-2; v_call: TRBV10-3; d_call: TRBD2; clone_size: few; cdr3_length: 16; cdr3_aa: CAIRDTSGSNTGELFF; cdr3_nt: TGTGCCATCAGAGATACTAGCGGGAGTAACACCGGGGAGCTGTTTTTT
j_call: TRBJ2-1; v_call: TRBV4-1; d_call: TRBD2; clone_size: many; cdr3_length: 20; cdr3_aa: CASSLFPGLAGGPSYNEQFF; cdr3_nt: TGCGCCAGCAGCCTCTTTCCGGGACTAGCGGGGGGGCCCTCCTACAATGAGCAGTTCTTC
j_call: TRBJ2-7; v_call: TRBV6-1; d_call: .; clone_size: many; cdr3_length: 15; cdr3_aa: CASRREDWGGYEQYF; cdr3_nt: TGTGCCAGCAGGAGGGAAGACTGGGGCGGTTACGAGCAGTACTTC
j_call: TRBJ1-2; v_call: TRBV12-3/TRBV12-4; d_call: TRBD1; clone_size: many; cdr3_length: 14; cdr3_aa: CASSSTGTAHGYTF; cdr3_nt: TGTGCCAGCAGTTCCACCGGGACAGCCCATGGCTACACCTTC
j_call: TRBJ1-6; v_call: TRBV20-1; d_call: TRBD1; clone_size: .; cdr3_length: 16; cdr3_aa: CSAEITGGWNNSPLHF; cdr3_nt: TGCAGTGCAGAAATTACAGGGGGTTGGAACAATTCACCCCTCCACTTT
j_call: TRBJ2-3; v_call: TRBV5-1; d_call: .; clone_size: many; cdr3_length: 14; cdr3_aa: CASSLAGSTDTQYF; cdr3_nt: TGTGCCAGCAGTTTAGCAGGGAGCACAGATACGCAGTATTTT
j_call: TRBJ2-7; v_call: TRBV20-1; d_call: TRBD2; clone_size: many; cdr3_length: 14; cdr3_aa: CSARGLAGEGEQYF; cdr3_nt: TGCAGTGCTAGAGGTCTAGCGGGAGAAGGCGAGCAGTACTTC
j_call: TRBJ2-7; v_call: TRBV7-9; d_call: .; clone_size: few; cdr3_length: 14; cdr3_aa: CASSSTGVGYEQYF; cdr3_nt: TGTGCCAGCAGTAGTACGGGCGTTGGCTACGAGCAGTACTTC
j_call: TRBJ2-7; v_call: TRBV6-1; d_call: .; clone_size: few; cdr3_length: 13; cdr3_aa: CATWELSSYEQYF; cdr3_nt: TGTGCCACCTGGGAGTTAAGCTCCTACGAGCAGTACTTC
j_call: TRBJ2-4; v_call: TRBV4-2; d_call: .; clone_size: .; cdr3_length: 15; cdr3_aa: CASSQDQQGGDIQYF; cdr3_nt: TGTGCCAGCAGCCAAGATCAACAGGGAGGGGACATTCAGTACTTC
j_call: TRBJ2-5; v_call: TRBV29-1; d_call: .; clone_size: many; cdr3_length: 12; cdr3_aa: CSGSNRAGTQYF; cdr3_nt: TGCAGCGGTTCTAACAGGGCTGGGACCCAGTACTTC
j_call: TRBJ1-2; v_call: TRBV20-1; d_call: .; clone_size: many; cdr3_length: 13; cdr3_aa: CSTQGLGDYGYTF; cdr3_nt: TGCAGTACACAGGGACTAGGGGACTATGGCTACACCTTC
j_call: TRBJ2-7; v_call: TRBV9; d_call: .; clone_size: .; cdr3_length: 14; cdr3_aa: CASSVGREKSEQYF; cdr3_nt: TGTGCCAGCAGCGTAGGCAGGGAGAAATCCGAGCAGTACTTC
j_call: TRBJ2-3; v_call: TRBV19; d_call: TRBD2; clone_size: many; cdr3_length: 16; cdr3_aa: CASSTPLAGREDTQYF; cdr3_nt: TGTGCCAGTAGTACCCCCCTGGCCGGGAGGGAAGATACGCAGTATTTT
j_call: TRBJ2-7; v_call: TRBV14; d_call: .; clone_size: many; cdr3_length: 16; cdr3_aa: CASSSGPALNRFEQYF; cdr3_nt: TGTGCCAGCAGTTCCGGACCCGCCCTTAACCGTTTCGAGCAGTACTTC